This is a list of T cell receptor beta chains from one sample in a study of siplizumab effects on memory and regulatory T cells. Libraries were prepared by immunoSEQ multiplex PCR; TCRdb keeps only in-frame clonotypes and omits some of them. The table shows approximately 120,000 clones, with just over 90% occurring only once. Material: Tregs sorted from blood. All receptors derive from a human donor in good health. The conserved cysteine and the conserved F or W are not part of the CDR3 here.

v_gene: TRBV25-1; len: 14; j_gene: TRBJ2-6; CDR3aa: ASSADLGPGANVLT
v_gene: TRBV19; len: 13; j_gene: TRBJ1-5; CDR3aa: ASTRRTGVYQPQH
v_gene: TRBV19; len: 12; j_gene: TRBJ1-6; CDR3aa: ASMGAGWFSPLH
v_gene: TRBV10-3; len: 12; j_gene: TRBJ1-2; CDR3aa: AITREPGDYGYT
v_gene: TRBV5-1; len: 13; j_gene: TRBJ2-1; CDR3aa: ASSLARDPLDEQF
v_gene: TRBV7-9; len: 8; j_gene: TRBJ1-1; CDR3aa: ASRGRQAF
v_gene: TRBV9; len: 13; j_gene: TRBJ2-2; CDR3aa: ASSVSGQGSGELF
v_gene: TRBV19; len: 13; j_gene: TRBJ2-1; CDR3aa: ASSKRGGTYNEQF
v_gene: TRBV12-5; len: 13; j_gene: TRBJ2-7; CDR3aa: ASGLSAEASYEQY
v_gene: TRBV6-5; len: 14; j_gene: TRBJ2-4; CDR3aa: ASSYVGGFGWNIQY
v_gene: TRBV27; len: 13; j_gene: TRBJ2-3; CDR3aa: ASSLAGGPRDTQY
v_gene: TRBV5-8; len: 14; j_gene: TRBJ2-1; CDR3aa: ASSLAGGSSYNEQF
v_gene: TRBV5-4; len: 11; j_gene: TRBJ1-2; CDR3aa: ASRTGAKGWDT
v_gene: TRBV7-9; len: 11; j_gene: TRBJ2-5; CDR3aa: ASSWGLVETQY